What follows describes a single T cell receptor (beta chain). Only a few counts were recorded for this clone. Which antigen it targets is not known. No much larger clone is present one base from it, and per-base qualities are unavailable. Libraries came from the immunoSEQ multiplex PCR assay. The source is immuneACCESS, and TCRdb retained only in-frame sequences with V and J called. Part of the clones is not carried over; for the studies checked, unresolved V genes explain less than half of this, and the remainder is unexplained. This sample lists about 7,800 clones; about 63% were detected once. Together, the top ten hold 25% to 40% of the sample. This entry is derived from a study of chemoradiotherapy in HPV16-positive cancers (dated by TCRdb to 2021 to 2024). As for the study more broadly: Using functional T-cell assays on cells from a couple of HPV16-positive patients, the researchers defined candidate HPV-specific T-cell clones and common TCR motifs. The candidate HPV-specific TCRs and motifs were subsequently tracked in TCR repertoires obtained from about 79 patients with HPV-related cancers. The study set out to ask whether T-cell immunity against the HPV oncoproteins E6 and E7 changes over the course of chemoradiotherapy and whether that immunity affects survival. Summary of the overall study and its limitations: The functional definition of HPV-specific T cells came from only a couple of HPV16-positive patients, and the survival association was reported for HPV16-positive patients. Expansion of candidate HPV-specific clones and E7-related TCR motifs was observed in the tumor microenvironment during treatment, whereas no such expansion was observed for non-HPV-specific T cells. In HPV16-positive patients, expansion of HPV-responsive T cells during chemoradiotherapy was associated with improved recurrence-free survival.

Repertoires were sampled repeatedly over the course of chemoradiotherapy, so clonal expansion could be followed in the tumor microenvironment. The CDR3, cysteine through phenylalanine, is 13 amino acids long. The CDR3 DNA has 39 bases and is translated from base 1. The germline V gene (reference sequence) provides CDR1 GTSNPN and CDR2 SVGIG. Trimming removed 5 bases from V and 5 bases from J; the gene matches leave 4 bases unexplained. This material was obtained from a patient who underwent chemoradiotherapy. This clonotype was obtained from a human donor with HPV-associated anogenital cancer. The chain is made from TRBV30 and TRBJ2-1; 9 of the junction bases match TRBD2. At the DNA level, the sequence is TGTGCCTGGTCTAGCGGGGCCAACAATGAGCAGTTCTTC. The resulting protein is CAWSSGANNEQFF.